This paragraph covers one TCR beta chain sequence. This record comes from a study of cytomegalovirus exposure and HLA in healthy donors. The PCR employed 60 Vbeta primers together with 13 Jbeta primers. Sequenced by immunoSEQ multiplex PCR; TCRdb stores in-frame clones only, minus some. The sample has roughly 190,000 clones, 75% to 90% seen once; the top ten hold less than 7%. The sequence was obtained from a man between 40 and 49 years old in good health and CMV-seropositive. The source material was PBMCs.

The CDR3 spells CASSYRQDPMNTGELFF. In DNA, the CDR3 is TGCGCCAGCAGTTACCGACAGGACCCAATGAACACCGGGGAGCTGTTTTTT. V and J are TRBV10-1 and TRBJ2-2; TRBD1 is a possible D gene (6 bases). CDR1 is WNHNN and CDR2 is SYGVQD in the germline V gene (reference sequence). The V end lost 5 bases, the J end lost 1 base, and 17 bases lay between the germline ends. The CDR3 is 17 residues long.